Described below is a single T cell receptor beta chain sequence and its context. This record belongs to a study of CD8 T cells in Susac syndrome. With random hexamers, reverse transcription was performed on roughly 0.5 to 1 ug of RNA. TCRdb redid the calling of the immunoSEQ multiplex PCR reads with MiXCR, one entry per CDR3 protein. The data show about 190,000 distinct CDR3 sequences, almost 96% seen once. The diagnostic criteria for definite or probable disease, as recently defined, were met by the patients with Susac syndrome. The authors negatively isolated CD8+ and CD4+ T cells and FACS-enriched TEMRA cells. Sequencing input: CD4+ T cells from PBMCs. This TCR derives from a human donor with Susac syndrome.

The CDR3 is CASSQDGGQGTTQYF. Written as DNA, the CDR3 is TGCGCCAGCAGCCAAGATGGCGGACAGGGGACTACGCAGTATTTT. V gene TRBV4-1 combines with J gene TRBJ2-3, with 9 positions matching TRBD1. The V segment lost 0 bases and the J segment 8 bases; nucleotides outside the gene matches: 6. In germline, CDR1 is MGHRA, CDR2 YSYEKL. This CDR3 contains 15 residues.